The clone carrying this T cell receptor beta chain appeared once. Its antigen is not identified. CDR3 length equals 12 residues. Trimming stripped 6 bases from V and 6 bases from J, with 9 bases between. In germline, CDR1 is SGHRS, CDR2 YFSETQ. Treatment described: roughly ten-day PBMC culture with coronavirus spike peptide pools or control peptides (ViraFEST assay). CD4+ T cells of the unexposed donor were collected before the COVID-19 pandemic (2011-2018). The ViraFEST method relied on peptide pools to expand antigen-specific T cells, followed by TCR sequencing. The entry originates in a study of vaccination and CD4 T cells after COVID-19. Turning to the study itself: Post-vaccine sampling followed dose two by a median approximately 70 days (range 14 to 241). The cells were exposed to overlapping spike peptides originating from SARS-CoV-2, HCoV-NL63, HCoV-OC43 and HCoV-229E for stimulation.

Sequencing of cultured CD4+ T cell DNA used the Oncomine TCR Beta short-read assay. After culture, CD4+ T cells served as the source for genomic DNA extraction. TCRdb redid the calling of the PCR reads with MiXCR, one entry per CDR3 protein. This table holds just over 2,500 distinct CDR3 sequences, 39% found once. The rearrangement joins TRBV5-1 to TRBJ2-2; possible D gene TRBD2, 6 bases. The sequencing sample was made of CD4+ T cells from blood, cultured in vitro. The TCR was taken from a human donor in good health. CDR3 sequence reads: CASTGEAGELFF. CDR3 nucleotide sequence: TGCGCCAGCACCGGGGAGGCCGGGGAGCTGTTTTTT. The complete variable domain, with remaining parts taken from reference TRBV5-1 and TRBJ2-2, reads KAGVTQTPRYLIKTRGQQVTLSCSPISGHRSVSWYQQTPGQGLQFLFEYFSETQRNKGNFPGRFSGRQFSNSRSEMNVSTLELGDSALYLCASTGEAGELFFGEGSRLTVL.